What follows is one T cell receptor (beta chain) and its context. There is no known antigen for this receptor. Nothing much larger sits one base from this clone, and base qualities are not available. The data belong to a study of cytomegalovirus exposure and HLA in healthy donors (dated 2017 in TCRdb). Broadly, across the study: The 650 to 800 repertoires of the first cohort and the roughly 110 validation repertoires were produced on the same platform, according to a later analysis. The study aimed to test whether cataloging public T cell receptors could reveal signatures of past pathogen exposure. Besides the first cohort of hundreds of subjects, a separate validation cohort made up of 90 to 150 different subjects was used. To predict cytomegalovirus infection status, the study combined high-throughput TCR immunosequencing, statistical association of individual TCRs with disease status, and machine learning. What the work shows at the level of the full study, not this receptor alone: According to the authors, the approach could potentially be generalized to other disease states and immunological phenotypes. Of the cluster scores, about 94% were above 0 in a later analysis, which found that TCRs clustered in the first cohort also tended to co-occur in the roughly 130 validation repertoires. The classifier was reported to diagnose cytomegalovirus status with high specificity and sensitivity in both the original and validation cohorts. Three of the identified cytomegalovirus-associated TCR beta chains were confirmed in vitro to be specific for cytomegalovirus antigens. Most TCR sequences were observed very rarely across donors, whereas some public TCRs were present in many individuals. The study gave a list of about 160 TCR beta chains associated with cytomegalovirus. All 120 or so repertoires were used to score co-occurrence in the validation cohort in a later analysis, because that analysis had no HLA typing for the cohort.

Separate from the roughly 650-subject first cohort, the validation cohort of around 130 subjects was the group to which the donors belonged. The protocol used for the library was the immunoSEQ multiplex PCR assay. The authors processed their data as follows. To diagnose cytomegalovirus status from the catalog of TCR beta chain sequences, a statistical classification framework was built. Here the immuneACCESS table is served through TCRdb, limited to in-frame sequences with V and J called. Missing clones are a known gap in these copies; in checked studies unresolved V genes cover under half, and the rest lacks a known reason. The V and J calls and clone size are taken from that table; D and trimming were inferred from the DNA. The sample contains approximately 270,000 clones, 80% to 90% of them found a single time. In total, the top ten clones hold 0.9% to 1.1% of the sample. CDR1 and CDR2, looked up from the germline V gene, are SQVTM and ANQGSEA. The CDR3, cysteine through phenylalanine, is 15 amino acids long. Only the CDR3 portion is preserved as DNA: 45 bases, with reading frame beginning at the first base. Trimming takes 5 bases off V and 4 bases off J; junction bases not matched to a gene: 9.

The clonotype originates from a woman under 30 in good health and CMV-seronegative. The V and J segments used are TRBV29-1 and TRBJ2-5; TRBD2 aligns with 11 central bases. What was sequenced was PBMCs. The nucleotide sequence reads TGCAGCGTTTTGGGTAGCGGGGGGGCGGTAGAGACCCAGTACTTC. Translated, it gives CSVLGSGGAVETQYF.